This T cell receptor beta chain was found in a study of tumor-infiltrating lymphocytes in primary liver carcinoma. Findings and limits, study-wide: Tumor top-250-clone fractions significantly exceeded those of blood (p = 0.039).

With respect to this clonotype: Its antigen remains unidentified. A clone one base away is much larger, so this may be a read error.

Unsorted whole blood served as the source of blood RNA, and germline DNA was extracted as well. With around 500 ng total RNA as template and a constant-region primer, TCR beta cDNA was made. Slightly modified ARM-PCR served as the procedure for the TCR beta libraries. These libraries came from three rounds of nested multiplex PCR. The first two PCR rounds used TRBV1-TRBV30 forward primers with a C-beta reverse primer, roughly 10 cycles each. Each CDR3 protein is one row after TCRdb ran MiXCR on the multiplex PCR reads. The sample yields about 320,000 distinct CDR3 sequences, more than 55% seen once. The CDR3 extends over 14 amino acids. The V gene's germline CDR1 is LGHNA and CDR2 YSLEER.

V and J are TRBV4-3 and TRBJ2-1, with a possible D match to TRBD2 (5 bases). The sequence came from a man between 40 and 49 years old with primary liver carcinoma and hepatitis B virus infection. The sample taken for sequencing was peripheral blood. The CDR3 is CANSHGLGPNEQFF. For the CDR3, the DNA is TGCGCCAACAGCCACGGACTCGGGCCCAATGAGCAGTTCTTC.